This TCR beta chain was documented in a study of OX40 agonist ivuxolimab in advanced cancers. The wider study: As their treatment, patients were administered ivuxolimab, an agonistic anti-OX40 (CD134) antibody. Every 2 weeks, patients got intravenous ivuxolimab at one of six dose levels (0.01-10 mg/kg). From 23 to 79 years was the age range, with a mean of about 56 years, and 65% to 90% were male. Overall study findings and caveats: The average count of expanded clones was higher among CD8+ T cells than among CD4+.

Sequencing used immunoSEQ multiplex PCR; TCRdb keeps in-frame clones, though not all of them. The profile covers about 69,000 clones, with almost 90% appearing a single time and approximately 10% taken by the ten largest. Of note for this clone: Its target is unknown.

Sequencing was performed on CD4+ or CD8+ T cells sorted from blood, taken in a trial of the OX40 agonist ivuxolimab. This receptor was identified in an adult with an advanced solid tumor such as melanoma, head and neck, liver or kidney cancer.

The CDR3 loop reads CASSLSGIYNEQFF. The DNA of the CDR3 is TGCGCCAGCAGCTTGAGCGGAATCTACAATGAGCAGTTCTTC. The chain joins TRBV5-1 to TRBJ2-1, with D possibly TRBD2 on 5 matching bases. CDR1 and CDR2 from the germline V gene are SGHRS and YFSETQ. This CDR3 contains 14 residues. V was shortened by 1 base and J by 3 bases, with 8 bases between the two germline ends.